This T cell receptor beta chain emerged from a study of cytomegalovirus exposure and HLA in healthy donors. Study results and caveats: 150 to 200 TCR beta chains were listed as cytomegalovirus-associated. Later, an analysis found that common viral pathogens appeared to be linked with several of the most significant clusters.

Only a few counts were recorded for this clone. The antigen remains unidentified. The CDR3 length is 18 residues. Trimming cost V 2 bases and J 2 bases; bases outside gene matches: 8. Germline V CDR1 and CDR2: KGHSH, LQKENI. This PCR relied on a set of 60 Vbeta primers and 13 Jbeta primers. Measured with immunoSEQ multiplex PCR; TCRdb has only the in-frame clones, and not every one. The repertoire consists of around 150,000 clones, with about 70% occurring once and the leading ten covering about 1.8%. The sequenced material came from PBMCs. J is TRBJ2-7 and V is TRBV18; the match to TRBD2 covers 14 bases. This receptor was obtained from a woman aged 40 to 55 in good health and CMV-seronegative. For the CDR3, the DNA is TGTGCCAGCTCACCATCCGGGACTAGCGGGAGCACGGCCTACGAGCAGTACTTC. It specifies CASSPSGTSGSTAYEQYF.